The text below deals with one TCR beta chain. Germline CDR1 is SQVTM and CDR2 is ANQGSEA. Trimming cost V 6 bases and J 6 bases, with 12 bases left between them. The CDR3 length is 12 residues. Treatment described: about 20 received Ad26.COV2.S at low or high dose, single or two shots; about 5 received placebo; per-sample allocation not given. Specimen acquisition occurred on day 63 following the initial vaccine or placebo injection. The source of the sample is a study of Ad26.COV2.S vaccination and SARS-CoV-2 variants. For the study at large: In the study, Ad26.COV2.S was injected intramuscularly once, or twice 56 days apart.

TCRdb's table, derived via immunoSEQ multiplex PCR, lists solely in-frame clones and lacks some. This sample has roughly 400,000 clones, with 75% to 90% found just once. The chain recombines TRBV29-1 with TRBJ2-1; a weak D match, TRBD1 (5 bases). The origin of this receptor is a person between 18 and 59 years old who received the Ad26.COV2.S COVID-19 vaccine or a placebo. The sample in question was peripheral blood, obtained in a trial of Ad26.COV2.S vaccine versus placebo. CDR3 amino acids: CSVSHQGNEQFF. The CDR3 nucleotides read TGCAGCGTATCTCACCAGGGCAATGAGCAGTTCTTC.